Shown below are 20 T cell receptor beta chains from a single sample sequenced in a study of blood T cell repertoires in COVID-19. Only in-frame clones appear in the TCRdb table, and some are missing; sequencing was by immunoSEQ multiplex PCR. The table shows 20,000 to 25,000 clones, with 75% to 90% occurring only once. Sequenced input: peripheral blood. These receptors were taken from an elderly man with active or convalescent COVID-19.

The chain recombines TRBV5-1 with TRBJ2-3, with 10 bases that match TRBD1. The CDR3 contains 15 residues. With 3 bases clipped from V and 2 bases from J, the junction kept 3 bases outside the gene matches. Germline V gene sequence: CDR1 SGHRS, CDR2 YFSETQ. CDR3 DNA sequence: TGCGCCAGCAGCTCGACAGGGGGCGCCACAGATACGCAGTATTTT. Its translation is CASSSTGGATDTQYF.

The V call is TRBV4-2, the J call TRBJ1-5; the D gene is possibly TRBD1 (5 bases). Per germline, CDR1 LGHNA and CDR2 YNFKEQ. The CDR3 runs 16 residues. V lost 0 bases to trimming and J lost 5 bases, with 14 bases between them. CDR3 protein: CASSQDDWGGDQPQHF. Written as DNA, the CDR3 is TGTGCCAGCAGCCAAGACGACTGGGGCGGGGATCAGCCCCAGCATTTT.

The V and J genes are TRBV7-8 and TRBJ2-1; 7 positions match TRBD2. J was trimmed by 5 bases and V by 5 bases; bases with no gene match: 6. This CDR3 is 14 amino acids long. The germline V gene encodes CDR1 SGHVS and CDR2 FQNEAQ. The CDR3 sequence: CASSRLGLDNEQFF. CDR3 sequence (DNA): TGTGCCAGCAGCCGCTTAGGACTAGACAATGAGCAGTTCTTC.

V and J are TRBV19 and TRBJ2-2; 13 bases line up with TRBD2. J gave up 4 bases and V 5 bases, and 19 bases lay outside the gene matches. The CDR3 has 21 amino acids. Germline loops: CDR1 LNHDA, CDR2 SQIVND (reference sequence). CDR3 residues: CASSLYRDSPTSGRGTGELFF. DNA for the CDR3: TGTGCCAGTAGTCTGTACCGGGACAGCCCTACTAGCGGGAGGGGCACCGGGGAGCTGTTTTTT.

Written as DNA, the CDR3 is TGTGCCAGTAGTATGGAGGGGTGGTCCTACAATGAGCAGTTCTTC. Its protein product is CASSMEGWSYNEQFF. The chain has TRBV19 and TRBJ2-1; D may be TRBD2 (6 bases). With 3 bases removed from V and 1 base from J, the gap between germline ends came to 10 bases. The CDR3 is made up of 15 amino acids. Germline values: CDR1 LNHDA, CDR2 SQIVND (reference sequence).

CDR3 bases: TGTGCCAGCAGCCCGGGGATGAACACTGAAGCTTTCTTT. Amino acid sequence: CASSPGMNTEAFF. This rearrangement joins TRBV5-6 to TRBJ1-1; D unclear. The CDR3 covers 13 residues. The V gene lost 4 bases and the J gene lost 0 bases, with 7 bases spanning the gap. Germline V gene lookup returns CDR1 SGHDT and CDR2 YYEEEE.

The chain uses TRBV11-2 and TRBJ1-5, with 7 positions matching TRBD1. CDR1 is SGHAT and CDR2 is FQNNGV in the germline V gene. The CDR3 extends over 14 amino acids. J gave up 4 bases and V 0 bases, and 0 bases lay outside the gene matches. DNA for the CDR3: TGTGCCAGCAGCTTAGACAGGGGGAATCAGCCCCAGCATTTT. The encoded protein is CASSLDRGNQPQHF. Full variable domain (remainder filled in from reference TRBV11-2 and TRBJ1-5): EAGVAQSPRYKIIEKRQSVAFWCNPISGHATLYWYQQILGQGPKLLIQFQNNGVVDDSQLPKDRFSAERLKGVDSTLKIQPAKLEDSAVYLCASSLDRGNQPQHFGDGTRLSIL.

This chain links TRBV5-4 with TRBJ1-2; the match to TRBD1 covers 12 bases. The length of the CDR3 is 15 residues. J was trimmed by 7 bases and V by 4 bases; bases with no gene match: 8. Germline values: CDR1 SGHNT, CDR2 YYREEE (reference sequence). In DNA form, the CDR3 reads TGTGCCAGCAGCGCGCCGGGACAGGGGGCTTCTGGCTACACCTTC. Translating gives CASSAPGQGASGYTF. Complete variable domain (other parts from reference TRBV5-4 and TRBJ1-2): ETGVTQSPTHLIKTRGQQVTLRCSSQSGHNTVSWYQQALGQGPQFIFQYYREEENGRGNFPPRFSGLQFPNYSSELNVNALELDDSALYLCASSAPGQGASGYTFGSGTRLTVV.

V is TRBV30 and J is TRBJ2-1; 11 positions agree with TRBD1. The V gene's germline CDR1 is GTSNPN and CDR2 SVGIG (reference sequence). The V segment lost 2 bases and the J segment 3 bases; nucleotides outside the gene matches: 3. The CDR3 is 15 residues long. CDR3: CAWSTGTGGYNEQFF. CDR3 nucleotides: TGTGCCTGGAGTACCGGGACAGGGGGCTACAATGAGCAGTTCTTC.

The genes are TRBV29-1 and TRBJ2-1; 11 bases are shared with TRBD1. Germline CDR1 SQVTM, CDR2 ANQGSEA. J lost 4 bases, V lost 4 bases, and 3 bases had no gene match. The CDR3 covers 14 residues. The CDR3 nucleotides are TGCAGCGTTGTAGGACAGGGGGCGTACAATGAGCAGTTCTTC. Translated, it gives CSVVGQGAYNEQFF.

Here the CDR3 reads CASSTDRGAYEQYF. DNA for the CDR3: TGTGCCAGCTCAACAGACAGGGGGGCCTACGAGCAGTACTTC. The gene calls are TRBV18 and TRBJ2-7; 9 bases match TRBD1. Germline lookup yields CDR1 KGHSH and CDR2 LQKENI. J gave up 2 bases and V 5 bases, and 4 bases lay outside the gene matches. The CDR3 contains 14 residues.

The CDR3 protein is CASSGTGGGQPQHF. The CDR3 nucleotides read TGTGCCAGCAGTGGCACAGGGGGCGGTCAGCCCCAGCATTTT. The chain is built from TRBV2 and TRBJ1-5; 9 bases are a match to TRBD1. There are 14 residues in the CDR3. After removal of 4 bases from V and 6 bases from J, the junction contained 4 bases not matched to a gene. Germline V gene sequence: CDR1 SNHLY, CDR2 FYNNEI.

Here the CDR3 DNA reads TGTGCCACCAGCAGATTCCCACCGGGACAGGGATCTAGCACAGATACGCAGTATTTT. Translation: CATSRFPPGQGSSTDTQYF. V gene TRBV15 combines with J gene TRBJ2-3; TRBD1 matches 9 bases. V lost 2 bases and J lost 0; bases outside the gene matches: 12. Germline V gene data show CDR1 as LNHNV and CDR2 as YYDKDF (reference sequence). The CDR3 runs 19 residues.

This clone was detected once. This CDR3 is CASSIPGGPGYEQYF. CDR3 DNA sequence: TGTGCCAGTAGTATTCCGGGGGGCCCAGGATACGAGCAGTACTTC. The chain combines TRBV19 with TRBJ2-7; D possibly corresponds to TRBD2 (7 bases). CDR3 length: 15 amino acids. The germline V gene encodes CDR1 LNHDA and CDR2 SQIVND (reference sequence). Trimming removed 3 bases at V and 4 bases at J, with 16 bases between.

This rearrangement joins TRBV19 to TRBJ1-2; D might be TRBD1 (5 bases). Germline V CDR1 and CDR2: LNHDA, SQIVND (reference sequence). V was pared by 8 bases and J by 3 bases, with 16 bases between. CDR3 length equals 14 residues. The CDR3 here is CASLPLGRDYGYTF. CDR3 bases: TGTGCCAGTCTCCCTCTCGGCAGGGACTATGGCTACACCTTC.

The chain couples TRBV20-1 to TRBJ2-3; TRBD2 agrees at 12 bases. The CDR3 is 15 residues long. V gave up 3 bases and J gave up 5 bases; unmatched junction bases: 6. Per germline, CDR1 DFQATT and CDR2 SNEGSKA (reference sequence). CDR3 protein: CSASRPSGRGDTQYF. CDR3 DNA: TGCAGTGCTAGTCGGCCTAGCGGGAGGGGAGATACGCAGTATTTT.

V and J are TRBV12-3 or TRBV12-4 and TRBJ1-1; 9 bases line up with TRBD1. V dropped 6 bases and J dropped 6; count of bases not matched to a gene: 5. The length of the CDR3 is 13 residues. The CDR3 loop is CASSSQGASEAFF. The CDR3 DNA follows: TGTGCCAGCAGCTCACAGGGGGCGTCTGAAGCTTTCTTT.

The gene calls are TRBV6-6 and TRBJ2-2; perhaps TRBD1 as D (5 bases). V shed 0 bases and J shed 4 bases, with 12 bases lying between them. The CDR3 is 16 amino acids. In germline, CDR1 is MNHNY, CDR2 SVGAGI (reference sequence). Here the CDR3 reads CASSYSLQGRTGELFF. For the CDR3, the DNA is TGTGCCAGCAGTTACTCCCTCCAGGGCCGCACCGGGGAGCTGTTTTTT.

The chain recombines TRBV30 with TRBJ1-6; D is uncertain. Germline CDR1 reads GTSNPN; CDR2 reads SVGIG (reference sequence). The CDR3 extends over 13 amino acids. With 1 base removed from V and 7 bases from J, the gap between germline ends came to 8 bases. CDR3 residues: CAWSESVNSPLHF. In DNA, the CDR3 is TGTGCCTGGAGTGAGTCGGTAAATTCACCCCTCCACTTT.

The chain is built from TRBV6-5 and TRBJ2-1; TRBD2 is a possible D gene (6 bases). Trimming shortened V by 2 bases and J by 2 bases, and 13 bases separated the two germline ends. CDR1 is MNHEY and CDR2 is SVGAGI in the germline V gene. The CDR3 covers 16 residues. The CDR3 nucleotides read TGTGCCAGCAGTTACGGGAGGCCCCCGACCTACAATGAGCAGTTCTTC. Amino acid sequence: CASSYGRPPTYNEQFF.